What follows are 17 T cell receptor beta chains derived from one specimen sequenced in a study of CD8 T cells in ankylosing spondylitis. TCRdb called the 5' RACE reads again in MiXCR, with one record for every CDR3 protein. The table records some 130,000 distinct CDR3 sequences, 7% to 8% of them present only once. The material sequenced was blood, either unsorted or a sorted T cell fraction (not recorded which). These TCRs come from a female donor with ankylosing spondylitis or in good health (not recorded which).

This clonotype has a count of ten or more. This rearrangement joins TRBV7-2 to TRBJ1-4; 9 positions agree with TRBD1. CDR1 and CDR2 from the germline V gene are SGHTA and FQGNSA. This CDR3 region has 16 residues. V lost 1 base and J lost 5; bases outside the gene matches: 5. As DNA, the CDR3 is TGTGCCAGCAGCTTAGATGGACAGGGGAGAAATGAAAAACTGTTTTTT. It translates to CASSLDGQGRNEKLFF.

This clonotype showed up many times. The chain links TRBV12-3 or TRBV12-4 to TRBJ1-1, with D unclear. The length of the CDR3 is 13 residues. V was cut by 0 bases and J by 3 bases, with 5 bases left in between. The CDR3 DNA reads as TGTGCCAGCAGTTTAGCTACAGACACTGAAGCTTTCTTT. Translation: CASSLATDTEAFF.

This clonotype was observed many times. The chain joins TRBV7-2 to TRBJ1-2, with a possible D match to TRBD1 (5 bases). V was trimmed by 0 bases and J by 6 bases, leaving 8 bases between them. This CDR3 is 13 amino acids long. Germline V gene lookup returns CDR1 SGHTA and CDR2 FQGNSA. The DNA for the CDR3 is TGTGCCAGCAGCTTAGCCGCAGGGAATGGCTACACCTTC. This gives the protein CASSLAAGNGYTF.

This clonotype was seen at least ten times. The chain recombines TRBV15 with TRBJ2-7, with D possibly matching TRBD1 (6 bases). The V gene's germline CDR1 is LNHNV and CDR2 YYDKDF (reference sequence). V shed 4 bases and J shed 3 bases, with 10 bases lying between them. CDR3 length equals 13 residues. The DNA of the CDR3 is TGTGCCACCAGCATGACAGGTTACTACGAGCAGTACTTC. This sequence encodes CATSMTGYYEQYF.

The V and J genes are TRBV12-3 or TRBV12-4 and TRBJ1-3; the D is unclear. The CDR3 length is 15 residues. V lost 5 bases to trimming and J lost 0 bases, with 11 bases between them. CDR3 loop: CASSPQALSGNTIYF. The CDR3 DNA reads TGTGCCAGCAGTCCTCAGGCCCTCTCTGGAAACACCATATATTTT.

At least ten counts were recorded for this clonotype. The CDR3 bases are TGTGCCAGCAGTGGACGGATAAACTATGGCTACACCTTC. Translating it yields CASSGRINYGYTF. The chain has TRBV27 and TRBJ1-2, with D unclear. Trimming removed 5 bases from V and 2 bases from J, with 9 bases in between. Per the germline V gene, CDR1 is MNHEY and CDR2 is SMNVEV (reference sequence). The CDR3 totals 13 residues.

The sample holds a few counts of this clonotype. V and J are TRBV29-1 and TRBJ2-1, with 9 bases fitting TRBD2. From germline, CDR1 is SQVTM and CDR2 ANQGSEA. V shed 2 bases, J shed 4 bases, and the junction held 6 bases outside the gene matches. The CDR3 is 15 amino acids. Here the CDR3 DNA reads TGCAGCGTTGAATCGCTAGCGGGGAAATACAATGAGCAGTTCTTC. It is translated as CSVESLAGKYNEQFF.

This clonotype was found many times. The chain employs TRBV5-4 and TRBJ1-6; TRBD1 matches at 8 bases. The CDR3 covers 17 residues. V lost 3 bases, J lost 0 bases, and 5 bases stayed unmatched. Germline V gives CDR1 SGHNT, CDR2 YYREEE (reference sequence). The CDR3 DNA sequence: TGTGCCAGCAGCTCCCGGGACAGGAGCTCCTATAATTCACCCCTCCACTTT. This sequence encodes CASSSRDRSSYNSPLHF.

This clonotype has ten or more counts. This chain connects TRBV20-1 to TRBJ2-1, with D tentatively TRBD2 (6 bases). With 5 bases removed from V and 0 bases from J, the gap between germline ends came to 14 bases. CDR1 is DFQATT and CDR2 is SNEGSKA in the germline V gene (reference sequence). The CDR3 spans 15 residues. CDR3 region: CSARSGSSSYNEQFF. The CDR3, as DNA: TGCAGTGCTCGCAGCGGGTCGAGCTCCTACAATGAGCAGTTCTTC.

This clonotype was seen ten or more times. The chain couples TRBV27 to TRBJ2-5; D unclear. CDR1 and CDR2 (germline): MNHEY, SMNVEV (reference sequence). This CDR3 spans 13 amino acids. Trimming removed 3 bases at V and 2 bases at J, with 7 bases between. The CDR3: CASSFLGQETQYF. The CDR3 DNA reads TGTGCCAGCAGTTTTTTGGGGCAAGAGACCCAGTACTTC.

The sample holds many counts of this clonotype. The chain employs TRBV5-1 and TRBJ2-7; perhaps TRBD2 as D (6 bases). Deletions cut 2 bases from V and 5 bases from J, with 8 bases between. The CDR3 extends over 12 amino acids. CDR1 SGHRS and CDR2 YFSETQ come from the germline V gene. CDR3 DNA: TGCGCCAGCAGCTTTGGAGGGAACGAGCAGTACTTC. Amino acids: CASSFGGNEQYF. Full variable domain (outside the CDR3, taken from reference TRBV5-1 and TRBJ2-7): KAGVTQTPRYLIKTRGQQVTLSCSPISGHRSVSWYQQTPGQGLQFLFEYFSETQRNKGNFPGRFSGRQFSNSRSEMNVSTLELGDSALYLCASSFGGNEQYFGPGTRLTVT.

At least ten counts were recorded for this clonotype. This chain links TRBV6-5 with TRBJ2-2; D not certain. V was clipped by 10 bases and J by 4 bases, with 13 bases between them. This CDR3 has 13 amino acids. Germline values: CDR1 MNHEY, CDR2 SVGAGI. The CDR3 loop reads CATRWGGTGELFF. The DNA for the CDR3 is TGTGCCACCCGCTGGGGTGGCACCGGGGAGCTGTTTTTT.

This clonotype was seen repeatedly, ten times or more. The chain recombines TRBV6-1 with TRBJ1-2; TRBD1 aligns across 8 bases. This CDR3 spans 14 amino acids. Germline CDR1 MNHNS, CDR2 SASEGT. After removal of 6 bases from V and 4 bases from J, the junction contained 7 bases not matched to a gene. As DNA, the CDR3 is TGTGCCAGCAGCAATGGACAGGGAGTCTATGGCTACACCTTC. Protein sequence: CASSNGQGVYGYTF.

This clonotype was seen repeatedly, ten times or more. The CDR3 here is CSARDWVGGDYTF. CDR3 sequence (DNA): TGCAGTGCTAGAGATTGGGTAGGGGGCGACTACACCTTC. The rearrangement links TRBV20-1 to TRBJ1-2; 7 bases fit TRBD1. V trimming: 0 bases; J trimming: 10 bases; junction bases outside the gene matches: 8. The CDR3 sequence is 13 residues long. CDR1 is DFQATT, CDR2 SNEGSKA, per germline (reference sequence).

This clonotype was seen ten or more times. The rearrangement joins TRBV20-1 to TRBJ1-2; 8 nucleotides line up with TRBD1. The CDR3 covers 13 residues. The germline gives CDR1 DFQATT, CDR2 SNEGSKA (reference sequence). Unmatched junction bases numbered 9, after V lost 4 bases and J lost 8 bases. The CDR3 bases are TGCAGTGCTACCTCCGCGGACAGGGTCGGCTACACCTTC. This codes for CSATSADRVGYTF.

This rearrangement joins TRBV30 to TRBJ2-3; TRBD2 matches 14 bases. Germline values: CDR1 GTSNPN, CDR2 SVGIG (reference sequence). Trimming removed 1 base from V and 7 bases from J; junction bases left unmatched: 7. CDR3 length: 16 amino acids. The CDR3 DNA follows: TGTGCCTGGAGTGGAGGGACTAGCGGGGGTCACAATACGCAGTATTTT. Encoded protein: CAWSGGTSGGHNTQYF.

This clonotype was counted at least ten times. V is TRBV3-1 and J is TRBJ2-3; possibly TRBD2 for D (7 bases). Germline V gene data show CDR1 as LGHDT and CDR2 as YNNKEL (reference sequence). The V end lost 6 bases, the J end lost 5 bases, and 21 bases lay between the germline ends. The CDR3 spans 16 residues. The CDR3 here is CASRSWGGRSGDTQYF. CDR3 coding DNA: TGTGCCAGCAGGTCGTGGGGGGGCCGATCCGGAGATACGCAGTATTTT.